These T cell receptor beta chains were read from a single sample in a study of control samples from healthy donors and cancer patients. Data came from immunoSEQ multiplex PCR; TCRdb stores just in-frame clones and leaves some out. The sample has about 190,000 clones. Sequencing was performed on blood. These receptors all stem from a woman in her twenties or thirties in good health. The CDR3 runs from the conserved cysteine through the conserved F or W. D genes are given only for firm matches.

D gene: -; V gene: TRBV19; J gene: TRBJ1-1; CDR3 protein: CASSIGQKEAFF; CDR3 DNA: TGTGCCAGTAGTATCGGACAGAAGGAAGCTTTCTTT
D gene: -; V gene: TRBV20-1; J gene: TRBJ1-2; CDR3 protein: CSARGVVGYTF; CDR3 DNA: TGCAGTGCTAGAGGGGTGGTAGGCTACACCTTC
D gene: -; V gene: TRBV30; J gene: TRBJ1-1; CDR3 protein: CAWSVGSGPMKAFF; CDR3 DNA: TGTGCCTGGAGTGTAGGCTCGGGGCCTATGAAAGCTTTCTTT
D gene: -; V gene: TRBV7-2; J gene: TRBJ2-1; CDR3 protein: CASSLVMVEQFF; CDR3 DNA: TGTGCCAGCAGCTTAGTTATGGTAGAGCAGTTCTTC
D gene: -; V gene: TRBV5-8; J gene: TRBJ2-7; CDR3 protein: CASSRGWGTNEQYF; CDR3 DNA: TGTGCCAGCAGCCGCGGATGGGGAACCAACGAGCAGTACTTC
D gene: -; V gene: TRBV6-6; J gene: TRBJ1-1; CDR3 protein: CASRGTENTEAFF; CDR3 DNA: TGTGCCAGCAGGGGGACCGAGAACACTGAAGCTTTCTTT
D gene: -; V gene: TRBV6-4; J gene: TRBJ1-1; CDR3 protein: CASSVQRNTEAFF; CDR3 DNA: TGTGCCAGCAGTGTACAGCGGAACACTGAAGCTTTCTTT
D gene: -; V gene: TRBV19; J gene: TRBJ2-5; CDR3 protein: CASSIARRETQYF; CDR3 DNA: TGTGCCAGTAGTATCGCTAGGAGGGAGACCCAGTACTTC
D gene: -; V gene: TRBV28; J gene: TRBJ1-2; CDR3 protein: CAVPKGGAYNYGYTF; CDR3 DNA: TGTGCCGTTCCTAAGGGGGGGGCATATAACTATGGCTACACCTTC
D gene: -; V gene: TRBV10-3; J gene: TRBJ2-3; CDR3 protein: CAISESVGTDTQYF; CDR3 DNA: TGTGCCATCAGTGAGAGCGTGGGCACAGATACGCAGTATTTT
D gene: -; V gene: TRBV24-1; J gene: TRBJ1-5; CDR3 protein: CATSASRNQPQHF; CDR3 DNA: TGTGCCACCAGTGCCAGCAGGAATCAGCCCCAGCATTTT
D gene: -; V gene: TRBV9; J gene: TRBJ2-2; CDR3 protein: CASSVDPKGIGELFF; CDR3 DNA: TGTGCCAGCAGCGTAGACCCGAAGGGCATCGGGGAGCTGTTTTTT
D gene: -; V gene: TRBV13; J gene: TRBJ2-3; CDR3 protein: CASGGVSPSTDTQYF; CDR3 DNA: TGTGCCAGCGGGGGAGTATCGCCTAGCACAGATACGCAGTATTTT
D gene: -; V gene: TRBV28; J gene: TRBJ2-5; CDR3 protein: CASSLGPGEGQETQYF; CDR3 DNA: TGTGCCAGCAGTTTAGGACCGGGGGAAGGCCAAGAGACCCAGTACTTC
D gene: -; V gene: TRBV5-1; J gene: TRBJ2-1; CDR3 protein: CASQGSYNEQFF; CDR3 DNA: TGCGCCAGTCAGGGTTCCTACAATGAGCAGTTCTTC
D gene: TRBD1; V gene: TRBV3-1/TRBV3-2; J gene: TRBJ2-7; CDR3 protein: CASSPNRNRGDYEQYF; CDR3 DNA: TGTGCCAGCAGCCCTAATCGTAACAGGGGGGATTACGAGCAGTACTTC
D gene: TRBD2; V gene: TRBV11-2; J gene: TRBJ2-5; CDR3 protein: CASSPGTSGETQYF; CDR3 DNA: TGTGCCAGCAGCCCCGGGACTAGCGGAGAGACCCAGTACTTC